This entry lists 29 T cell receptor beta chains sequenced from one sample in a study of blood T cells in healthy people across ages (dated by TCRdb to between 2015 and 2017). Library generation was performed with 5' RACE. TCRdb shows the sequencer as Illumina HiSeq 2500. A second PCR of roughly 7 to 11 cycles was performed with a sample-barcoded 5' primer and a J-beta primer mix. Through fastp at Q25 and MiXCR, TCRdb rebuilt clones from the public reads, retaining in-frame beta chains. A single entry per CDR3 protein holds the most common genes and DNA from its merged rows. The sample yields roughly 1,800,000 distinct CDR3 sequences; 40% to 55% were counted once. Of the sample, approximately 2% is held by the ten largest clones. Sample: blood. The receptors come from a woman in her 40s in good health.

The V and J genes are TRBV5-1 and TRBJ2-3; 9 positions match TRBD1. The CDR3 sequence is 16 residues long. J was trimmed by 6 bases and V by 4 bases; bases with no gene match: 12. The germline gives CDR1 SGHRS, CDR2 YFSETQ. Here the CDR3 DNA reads TGCGCCAGCAGCCCCCCCAAACAGGGGGCTGGCGATACGCAGTATTTT. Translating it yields CASSPPKQGAGDTQYF.

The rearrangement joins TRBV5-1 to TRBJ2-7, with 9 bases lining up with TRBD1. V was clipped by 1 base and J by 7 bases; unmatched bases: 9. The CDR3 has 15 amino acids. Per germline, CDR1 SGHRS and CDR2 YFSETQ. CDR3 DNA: TGCGCCAGCAGCTTGCAGCCGACAGGGGGTGGAGAGCAGTACTTC. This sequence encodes CASSLQPTGGGEQYF.

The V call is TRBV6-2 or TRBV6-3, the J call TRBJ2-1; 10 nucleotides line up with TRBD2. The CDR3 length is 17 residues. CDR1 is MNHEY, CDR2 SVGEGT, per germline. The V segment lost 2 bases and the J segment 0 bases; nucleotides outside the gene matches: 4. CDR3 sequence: CASSYERGGLSYNEQFF. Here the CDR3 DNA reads TGTGCCAGCAGTTACGAGCGGGGGGGCCTCTCCTACAATGAGCAGTTCTTC.

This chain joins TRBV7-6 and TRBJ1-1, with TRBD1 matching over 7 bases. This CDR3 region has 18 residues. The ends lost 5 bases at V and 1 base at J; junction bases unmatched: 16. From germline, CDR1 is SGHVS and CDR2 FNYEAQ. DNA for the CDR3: TGTGCCAGCAGCCCAGATAGGGGGCTCCCCGGGCAGAACACTGAAGCTTTCTTT. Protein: CASSPDRGLPGQNTEAFF.

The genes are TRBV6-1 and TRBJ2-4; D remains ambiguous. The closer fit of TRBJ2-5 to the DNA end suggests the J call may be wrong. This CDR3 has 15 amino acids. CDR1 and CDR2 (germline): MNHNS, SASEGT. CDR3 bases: TGTGCCAGCACCGTAGGCTTGCAGACTCAAGAGACCCAGTACTTC. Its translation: CASTVGLQTQETQYF.

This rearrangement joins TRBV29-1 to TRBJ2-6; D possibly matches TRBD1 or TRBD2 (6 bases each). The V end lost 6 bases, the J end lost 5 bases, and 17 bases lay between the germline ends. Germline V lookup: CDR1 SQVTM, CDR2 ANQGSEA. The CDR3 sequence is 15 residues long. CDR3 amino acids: CSVGGTGIWANVLTF. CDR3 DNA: TGCAGCGTGGGGGGTACAGGGATTTGGGCCAACGTCCTGACTTTC.

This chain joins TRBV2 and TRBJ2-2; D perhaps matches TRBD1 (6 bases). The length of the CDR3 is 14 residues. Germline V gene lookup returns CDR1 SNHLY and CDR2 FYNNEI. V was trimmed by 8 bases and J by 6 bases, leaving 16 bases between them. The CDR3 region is CASSGGAVSGELFF. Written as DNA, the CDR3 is TGTGCCAGCTCTGGGGGCGCAGTTTCCGGGGAGCTGTTTTTT.

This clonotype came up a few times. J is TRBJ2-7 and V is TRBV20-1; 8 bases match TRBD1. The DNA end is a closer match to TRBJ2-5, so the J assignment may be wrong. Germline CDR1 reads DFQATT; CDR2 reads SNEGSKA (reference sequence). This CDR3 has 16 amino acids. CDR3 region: CSAPGRDRGLQETQYF. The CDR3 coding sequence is TGCAGTGCTCCCGGAAGAGACAGGGGTCTGCAAGAGACCCAGTACTTC.

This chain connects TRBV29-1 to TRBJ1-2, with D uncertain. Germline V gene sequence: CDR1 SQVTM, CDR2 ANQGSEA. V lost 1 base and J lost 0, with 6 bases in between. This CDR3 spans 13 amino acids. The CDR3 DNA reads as TGCAGCGTTGAAGGCCCAGCTAACTATGGCTACACCTTC. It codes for CSVEGPANYGYTF.

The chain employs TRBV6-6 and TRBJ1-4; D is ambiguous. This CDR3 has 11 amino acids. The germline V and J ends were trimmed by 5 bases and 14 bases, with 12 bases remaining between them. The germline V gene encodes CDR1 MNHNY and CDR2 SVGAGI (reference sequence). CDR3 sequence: CASSPTRGLFF. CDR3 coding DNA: TGTGCCAGCAGTCCCACCCGGGGTCTGTTTTTT.

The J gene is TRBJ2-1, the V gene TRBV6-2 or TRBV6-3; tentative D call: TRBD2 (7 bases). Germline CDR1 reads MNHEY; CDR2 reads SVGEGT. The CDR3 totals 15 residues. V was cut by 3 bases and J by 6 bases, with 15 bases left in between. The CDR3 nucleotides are TGTGCCAGCAGTTATAGGGGAGGGGGGATCAATGAGCAGTTCTTC. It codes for CASSYRGGGINEQFF.

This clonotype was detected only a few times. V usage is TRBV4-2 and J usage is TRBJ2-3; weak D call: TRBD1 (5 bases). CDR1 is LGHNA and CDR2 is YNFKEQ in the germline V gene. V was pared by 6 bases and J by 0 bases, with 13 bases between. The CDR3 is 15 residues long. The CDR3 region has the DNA TGTGCCAGCAGACGACAGAGGAGTAGCACAGATACGCAGTATTTT. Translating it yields CASRRQRSSTDTQYF.

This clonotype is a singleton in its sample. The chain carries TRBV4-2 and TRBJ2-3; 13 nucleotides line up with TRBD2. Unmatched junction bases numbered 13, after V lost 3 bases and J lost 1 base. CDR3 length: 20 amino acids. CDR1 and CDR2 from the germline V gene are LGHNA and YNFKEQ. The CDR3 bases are TGTGCCAGCAGCCAGAGGACCCGACTAGCGGGGGGTTCCCGCACAGATACGCAGTATTTT. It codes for CASSQRTRLAGGSRTDTQYF.

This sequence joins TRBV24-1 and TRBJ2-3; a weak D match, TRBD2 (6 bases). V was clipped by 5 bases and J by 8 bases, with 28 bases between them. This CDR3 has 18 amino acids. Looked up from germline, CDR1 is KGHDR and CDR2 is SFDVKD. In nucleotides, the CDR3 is TGTGCCACCAGTGGTGGGCCCTCAGTTGGGCTAGCGATCTCTACGCAGTATTTT. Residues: CATSGGPSVGLAISTQYF.

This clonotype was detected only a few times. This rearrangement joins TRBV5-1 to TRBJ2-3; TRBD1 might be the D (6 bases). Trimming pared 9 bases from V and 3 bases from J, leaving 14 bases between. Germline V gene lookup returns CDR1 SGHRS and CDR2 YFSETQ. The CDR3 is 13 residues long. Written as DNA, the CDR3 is TGCGCCACAAGAGGGGGAAGGACAGATACGCAGTATTTT. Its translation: CATRGGRTDTQYF.

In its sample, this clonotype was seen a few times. CDR3 sequence: CASSLASVQGNEQFF. CDR3 bases: TGTGCCAGCAGCTTAGCGAGCGTACAGGGAAATGAGCAGTTCTTC. The rearrangement links TRBV7-8 to TRBJ2-1; the D gene is possibly TRBD1 (6 bases). V was trimmed by 0 bases and J by 7 bases, leaving 13 bases between them. The germline gives CDR1 SGHVS, CDR2 FQNEAQ. CDR3 length: 15 residues.

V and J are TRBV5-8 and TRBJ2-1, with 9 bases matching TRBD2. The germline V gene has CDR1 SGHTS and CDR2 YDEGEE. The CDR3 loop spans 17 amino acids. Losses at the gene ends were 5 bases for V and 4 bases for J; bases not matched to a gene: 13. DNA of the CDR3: TGTGCCAGCAGTCCTCATGTAGGTAGCGGGGGTTACAATGAGCAGTTCTTC. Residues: CASSPHVGSGGYNEQFF.

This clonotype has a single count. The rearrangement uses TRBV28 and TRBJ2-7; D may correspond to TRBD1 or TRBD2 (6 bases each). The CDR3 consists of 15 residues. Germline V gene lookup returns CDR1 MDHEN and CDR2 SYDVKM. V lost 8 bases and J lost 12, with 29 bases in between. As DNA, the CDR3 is TGTGCCAGCTCTAGGGGGGTGGGGGCCAAAAACATTCGGTACTTC. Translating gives CASSRGVGAKNIRYF.

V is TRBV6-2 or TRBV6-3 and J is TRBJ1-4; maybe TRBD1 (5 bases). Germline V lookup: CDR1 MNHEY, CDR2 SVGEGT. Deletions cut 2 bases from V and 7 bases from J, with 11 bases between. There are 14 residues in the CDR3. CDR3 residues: CASSYGQGVEKLFF. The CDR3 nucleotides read TGTGCCAGCAGTTACGGCCAGGGAGTTGAAAAACTGTTTTTT.

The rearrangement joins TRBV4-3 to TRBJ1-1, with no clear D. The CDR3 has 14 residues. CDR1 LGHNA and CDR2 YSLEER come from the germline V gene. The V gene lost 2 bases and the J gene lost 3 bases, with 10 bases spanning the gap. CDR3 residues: CASSQSVRYTEAFF. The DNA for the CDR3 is TGCGCCAGCAGCCAATCTGTGAGGTACACTGAAGCTTTCTTT.

The CDR3 region has the DNA TGTGCCAGCAGCGTACCTAACAGAAACAATGGCTACACCTTC. This encodes CASSVPNRNNGYTF. The chain links TRBV7-2 to TRBJ1-2; D gene ambiguous. Per germline, CDR1 SGHTA and CDR2 FQGNSA. This CDR3 has 14 amino acids. Deletions cut 5 bases from V and 6 bases from J, with 16 bases between. The entire variable domain, with the rest obtained from reference TRBV7-2 and TRBJ1-2, is as follows: GAGVSQSPSNKVTEKGKDVELRCDPISGHTALYWYRQSLGQGLEFLIYFQGNSAPDKSGLPSDRFSAERTGGSVSTLTIQRTQQEDSAVYLCASSVPNRNNGYTFGSGTRLTVV.

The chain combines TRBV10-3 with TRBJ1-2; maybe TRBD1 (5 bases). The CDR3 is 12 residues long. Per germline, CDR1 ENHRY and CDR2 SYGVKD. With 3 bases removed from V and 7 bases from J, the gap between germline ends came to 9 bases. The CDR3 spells CAISDWGLGYTF. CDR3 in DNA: TGTGCCATCAGTGACTGGGGACTTGGCTACACCTTC.

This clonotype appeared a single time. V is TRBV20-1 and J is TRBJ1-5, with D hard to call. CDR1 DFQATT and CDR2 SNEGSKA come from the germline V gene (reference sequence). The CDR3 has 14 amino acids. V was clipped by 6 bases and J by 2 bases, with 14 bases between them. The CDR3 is CSASIGLGNQPQHF. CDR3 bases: TGCAGTGCCAGCATCGGGTTGGGCAATCAGCCCCAGCATTTT.

CDR3 residues: CASSEPQTSGGAADTQYF. In DNA, the CDR3 is TGTGCCAGCAGCGAGCCCCAGACTAGCGGGGGGGCAGCAGATACGCAGTATTTT. The V call is TRBV9, the J call TRBJ2-3, with 14 bases matching TRBD2. Germline loops: CDR1 SGDLS, CDR2 YYNGEE. V lost 3 bases, J lost 4 bases, and 10 bases stayed unmatched. CDR3 size: 18 residues.

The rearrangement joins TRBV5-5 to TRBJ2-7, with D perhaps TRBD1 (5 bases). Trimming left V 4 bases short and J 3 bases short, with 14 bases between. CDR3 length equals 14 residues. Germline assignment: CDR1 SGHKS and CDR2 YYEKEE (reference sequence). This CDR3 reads CASSPEQALYEQYF. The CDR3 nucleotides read TGTGCCAGCAGCCCCGAACAGGCCCTCTACGAGCAGTACTTC.

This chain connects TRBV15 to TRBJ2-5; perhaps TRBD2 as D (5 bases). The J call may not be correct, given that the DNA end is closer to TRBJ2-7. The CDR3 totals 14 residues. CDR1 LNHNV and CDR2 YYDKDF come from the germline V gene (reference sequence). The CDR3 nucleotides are TGTGCCACCAGGGAACACGGACTGTCCTACGAGCAGTACTTC. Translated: CATREHGLSYEQYF.

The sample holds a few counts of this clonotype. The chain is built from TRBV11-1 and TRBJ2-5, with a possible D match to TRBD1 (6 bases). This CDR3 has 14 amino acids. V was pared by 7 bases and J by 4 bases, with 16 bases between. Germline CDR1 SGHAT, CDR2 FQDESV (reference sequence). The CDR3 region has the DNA TGTGCCAGCACCTTCCCAGGGGCCCTAGAGACCCAGTACTTC. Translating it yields CASTFPGALETQYF.

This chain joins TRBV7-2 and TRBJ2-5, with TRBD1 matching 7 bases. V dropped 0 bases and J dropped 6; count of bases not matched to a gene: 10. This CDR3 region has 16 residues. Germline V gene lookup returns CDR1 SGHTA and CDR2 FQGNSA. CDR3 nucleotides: TGTGCCAGCAGCTTAGCGAGAGGGGGCGCGCCTAAGACCCAGTACTTC. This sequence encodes CASSLARGGAPKTQYF.

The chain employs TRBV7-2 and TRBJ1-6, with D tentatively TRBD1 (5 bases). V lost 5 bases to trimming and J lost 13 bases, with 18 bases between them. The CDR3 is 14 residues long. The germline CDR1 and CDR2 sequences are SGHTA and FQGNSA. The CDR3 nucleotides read TGTGCCAGCAGCGAAAGGCAGGGTGGGTCGCCCCTCCACTTT. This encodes CASSERQGGSPLHF.